This T cell receptor (beta chain) originates from a study of blood T cell repertoires in COVID-19. TCRdb's table, derived via immunoSEQ multiplex PCR, lists solely in-frame clones and lacks some. The repertoire holds over 120,000 clones, with roughly 80% as singletons. The CDR3 runs 14 residues. Germline-derived CDR1 and CDR2 are MNHNS and SASEGT. V was trimmed by 3 bases and J by 4 bases, leaving 10 bases between them. The sample consisted of peripheral blood. This clonotype was sampled from a woman aged 70-85 years with COVID-19, enrolled during active disease. V and J are TRBV6-1 and TRBJ1-5, with no clear D. CDR3 DNA: TGTGCCAGCAGTGAGAGGAGAGGGAATCAGCCCCAGCATTTT. Translating it yields CASSERRGNQPQHF.